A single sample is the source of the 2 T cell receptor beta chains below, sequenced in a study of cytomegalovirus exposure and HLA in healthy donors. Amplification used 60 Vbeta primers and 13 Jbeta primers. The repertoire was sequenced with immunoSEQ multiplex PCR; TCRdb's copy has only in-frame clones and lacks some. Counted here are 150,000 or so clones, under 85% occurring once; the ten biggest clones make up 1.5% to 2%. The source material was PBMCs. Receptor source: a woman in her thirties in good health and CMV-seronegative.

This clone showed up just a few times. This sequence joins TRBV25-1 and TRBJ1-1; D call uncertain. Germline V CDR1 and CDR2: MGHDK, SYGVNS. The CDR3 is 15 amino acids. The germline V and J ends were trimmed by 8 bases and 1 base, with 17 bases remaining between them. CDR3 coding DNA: TGTGCCAGCGGAAACGGACTGGGGAGGAACACTGAAGCTTTCTTT. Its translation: CASGNGLGRNTEAFF.

The CDR3 DNA reads as TGTGCCAGCAGCTTACGTGGGGGGACTGTTGAAAAACTGTTTTTT. It specifies CASSLRGGTVEKLFF. This chain uses TRBV7-2 with TRBJ1-4, with a possible D match to TRBD1 (5 bases). V was cut by 2 bases and J by 7 bases, with 14 bases left in between. This CDR3 has 15 residues. CDR1 and CDR2 from the germline V gene are SGHTA and FQGNSA.